The 5 T cell receptor beta chains below all came from one sample that was sequenced in a study of T cells in Graves' hyperthyroidism and ophthalmopathy. Template material for amplifying TCR beta CDR3 regions consisted of RNA transcripts. Using the HTBI primer set, a first-round RT-PCR was run on the TCR CDR3. In TCRdb, the multiplex PCR reads were re-called with MiXCR into one record per CDR3 protein. Of fewer than 900,000 distinct CDR3 sequences listed, approximately 16% were seen once; the top ten hold over 7.5%. Sequenced sample: blood. These receptors all come from a man aged 18 to 35 with Graves' hyperthyroidism.

This clonotype was seen repeatedly, ten times or more. V gene TRBV29-1 combines with J gene TRBJ2-1; 9 nucleotides match TRBD2. This CDR3 has 14 amino acids. Per germline, CDR1 SQVTM and CDR2 ANQGSEA. V lost 3 bases to trimming and J lost 6 bases; unmatched junction nucleotides: 6. CDR3 nucleotide sequence: TGCAGCGTTGATGGGCGGGAGGGCCGCAATGAGCAGTTCTTC. Amino acids: CSVDGREGRNEQFF.

At least ten counts were recorded for this clonotype. The chain couples TRBV5-1 to TRBJ2-7, with TRBD1 as a possible D gene (6 bases). Germline V gene lookup returns CDR1 SGHRS and CDR2 YFSETQ. The CDR3 covers 13 residues. The V gene lost 4 bases and the J gene lost 2 bases, with 10 bases spanning the gap. The CDR3 loop is CASSREGAYEQYF. The CDR3 DNA is TGCGCCAGCAGCCGAGAGGGGGCCTACGAGCAGTACTTC.

This clonotype came up many times. Written as DNA, the CDR3 is TGTGCCAGCAGCTTAGTTGTGGGGCCCACCTACGAGCAGTACTTC. Amino acid sequence: CASSLVVGPTYEQYF. This rearrangement joins TRBV11-2 to TRBJ2-7, with a weak D call TRBD1 (5 bases). The V end was cut by 1 base, the J end by 2 bases, with 12 bases between. The CDR3 length is 15 residues. CDR1 is SGHAT and CDR2 is FQNNGV in the germline V gene.

The chain joins TRBV4-1 to TRBJ2-7, with TRBD1 matching over 7 bases. The germline CDR1 and CDR2 sequences are MGHRA and YSYEKL. CDR3 length: 15 amino acids. With V trimmed by 4 bases and J by 0 bases, 6 bases remained unmatched. CDR3 nucleotides: TGCGCCAGCAGCCGGGGACAGTGGAGCTCCTACGAGCAGTACTTC. This translates into CASSRGQWSSYEQYF.

This clonotype was observed many times. The gene calls are TRBV7-2 and TRBJ2-1; TRBD2 matches 8 bases. With 1 base clipped from V and 6 bases from J, the junction kept 8 bases outside the gene matches. The CDR3 loop spans 16 amino acids. Germline V gene sequence: CDR1 SGHTA, CDR2 FQGNSA. The CDR3 bases are TGTGCCAGCAGCTTAGGAGAAAGCGGGAGTGTCAATGAGCAGTTCTTC. This codes for CASSLGESGSVNEQFF. Full variable domain (remainder filled in from reference TRBV7-2 and TRBJ2-1): GAGVSQSPSNKVTEKGKDVELRCDPISGHTALYWYRQSLGQGLEFLIYFQGNSAPDKSGLPSDRFSAERTGGSVSTLTIQRTQQEDSAVYLCASSLGESGSVNEQFFGPGTRLTVL.